The entry that follows covers one T cell receptor (beta chain) sequence. The antigen remains undetermined. These data belong to a study of beta chain features in type 1 diabetes. Study-wide findings and caveats: In every one of the four CD4+ subsets, TCRB CDR3s were moderately but significantly shorter in Type 1 diabetes patients.

This CDR3 contains 14 residues. Losses at the gene ends were 1 base for V and 2 bases for J; bases not matched to a gene: 1. The germline V gene encodes CDR1 SNHLY and CDR2 FYNNEI. The sequenced template was cDNA made from the entire isolated RNA. Sequencing used immunoSEQ multiplex PCR; TCRdb keeps in-frame clones, though not all of them. The sample lists about 650,000 clones; approximately 13% were seen once. The clonotype was recovered from a man under 40 with type 1 diabetes. Source material: naive CD4+ T cells from blood. The chain links TRBV2 to TRBJ2-7; 8 nucleotides align to TRBD1. CDR3 in amino acids: CASSEGTGTYEQYF. DNA of the CDR3: TGTGCCAGCAGTGAAGGGACAGGGACCTACGAGCAGTACTTC. Full variable domain (rest looked up from reference TRBV2 and TRBJ2-7): EPEVTQTPSHQVTQMGQEVILRCVPISNHLYFYWYRQILGQKVEFLVSFYNNEISEKSEIFDDQFSVERPDGSNFTLKIRSTKLEDSAMYFCASSEGTGTYEQYFGPGTRLTVT.